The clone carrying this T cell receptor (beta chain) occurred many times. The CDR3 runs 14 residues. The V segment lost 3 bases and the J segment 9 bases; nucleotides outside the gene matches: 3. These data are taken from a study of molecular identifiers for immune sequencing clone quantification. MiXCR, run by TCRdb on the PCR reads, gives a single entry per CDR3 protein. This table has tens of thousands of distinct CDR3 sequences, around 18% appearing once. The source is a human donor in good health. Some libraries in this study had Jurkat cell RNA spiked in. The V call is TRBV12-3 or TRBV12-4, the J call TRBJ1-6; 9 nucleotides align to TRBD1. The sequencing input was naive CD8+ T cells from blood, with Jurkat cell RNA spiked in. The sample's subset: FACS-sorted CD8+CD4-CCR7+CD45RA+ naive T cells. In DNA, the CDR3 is TGTGCCAGCAGTTTTACACAGGGGGCTTCACCCCTCCACTTT. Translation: CASSFTQGASPLHF.